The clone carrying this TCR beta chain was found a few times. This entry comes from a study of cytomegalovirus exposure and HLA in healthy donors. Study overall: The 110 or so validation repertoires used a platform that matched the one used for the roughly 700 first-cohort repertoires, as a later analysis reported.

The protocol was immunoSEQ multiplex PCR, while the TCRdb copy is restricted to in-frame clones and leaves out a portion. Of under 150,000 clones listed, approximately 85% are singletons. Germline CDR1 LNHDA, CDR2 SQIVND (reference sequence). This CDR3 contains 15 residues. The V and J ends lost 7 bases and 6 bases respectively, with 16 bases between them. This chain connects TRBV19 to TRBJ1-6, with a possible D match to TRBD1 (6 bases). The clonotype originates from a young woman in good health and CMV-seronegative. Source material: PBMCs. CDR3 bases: TGTGCCAGTAATAAAAGAGACAGGCCTAATTCACCCCTCCACTTT. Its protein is CASNKRDRPNSPLHF.